Included here is one T cell receptor (beta chain) sequence, with context. A read error may account for a junction end that differs from germline. Original processing methods: Amplification with reference gene primers provided the estimates of nucleated cell counts. Sequenced by immunoSEQ multiplex PCR; TCRdb stores in-frame clones only, minus some. V and J calls and clone size are those listed in that table; D and trimming were worked out from the DNA. The data show about 74,000 clones, with more than 75% seen just once and just over 9% held by the top ten. The data belong to a study of blood T cell repertoires in COVID-19. About the study: From the United States, Italy and Spain came samples of acute and convalescent COVID-19. In each case, the material was cDNA or gDNA derived from T cells, B-cell-depleted T cells, or PBMCs.

Sequencing was carried out using peripheral blood. This clonotype was sampled from a human donor in a cohort sampled during active COVID-19.

The CDR3 nucleotides are TGTGCCAGCAGTGAAGCTAGAGGGGGCGGGGACTTC. It is translated as CASSEARGGGDF. The V and J genes are TRBV2 and TRBJ2-7; maybe TRBD1 (7 bases). This CDR3 contains 12 residues. CDR1 SNHLY and CDR2 FYNNEI come from the germline V gene.